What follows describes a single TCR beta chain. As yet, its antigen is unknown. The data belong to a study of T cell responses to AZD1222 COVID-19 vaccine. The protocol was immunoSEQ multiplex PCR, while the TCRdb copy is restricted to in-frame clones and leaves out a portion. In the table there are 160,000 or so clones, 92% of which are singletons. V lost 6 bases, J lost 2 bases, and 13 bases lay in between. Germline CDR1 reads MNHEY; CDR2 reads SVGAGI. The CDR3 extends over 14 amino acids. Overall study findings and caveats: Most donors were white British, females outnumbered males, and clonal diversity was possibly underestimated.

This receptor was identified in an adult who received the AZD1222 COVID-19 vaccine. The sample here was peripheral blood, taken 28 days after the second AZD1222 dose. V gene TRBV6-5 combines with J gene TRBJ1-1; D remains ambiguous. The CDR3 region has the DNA TGTGCCAGCAGCCTCACGTCGGTAAACACTGAAGCTTTCTTT. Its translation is CASSLTSVNTEAFF.